This TCR beta chain was obtained from a study of OX40 agonist ivuxolimab in advanced cancers. Study summary: Checkpoint inhibitors had been given previously to 40% of patients. Partial response was recorded in three patients: one hepatocellular carcinoma and two cutaneous melanoma cases. Points from the study as a whole: In CD8+ T cells, expanded clones were on average more numerous than in CD4+.

A remark on this clone: What it binds is not known.

CDR3 length: 15 amino acids. The germline gives CDR1 MNHEY, CDR2 SMNVEV (reference sequence). The V and J ends lost 7 bases and 0 bases respectively, with 10 bases between them. Only in-frame clones appear in the TCRdb table, and some are missing; sequencing was by immunoSEQ multiplex PCR. The data show under 85,000 clones, approximately 95% seen once. This clonotype was obtained from an adult with an advanced solid tumor such as melanoma, head and neck, liver or kidney cancer. The V gene is TRBV27, the J gene TRBJ1-6; unclear D gene. The sample was CD4+ or CD8+ T cells sorted from blood, taken in a trial of the OX40 agonist ivuxolimab. The CDR3 spells CASKTLGSYNSPLHF. The DNA for the CDR3 is TGTGCCAGCAAAACATTGGGCTCCTATAATTCACCCCTCCACTTT.